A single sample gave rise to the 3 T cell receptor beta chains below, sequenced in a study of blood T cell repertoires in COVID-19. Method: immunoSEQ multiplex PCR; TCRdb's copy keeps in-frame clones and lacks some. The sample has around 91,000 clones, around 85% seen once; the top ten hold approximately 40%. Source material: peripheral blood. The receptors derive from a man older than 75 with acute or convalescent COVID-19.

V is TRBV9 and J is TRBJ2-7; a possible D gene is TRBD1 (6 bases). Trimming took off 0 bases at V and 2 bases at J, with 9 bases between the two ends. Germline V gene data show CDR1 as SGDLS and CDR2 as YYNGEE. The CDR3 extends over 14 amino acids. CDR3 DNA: TGTGCCAGCAGCGTAGGTAACAGGGCCTACGAGCAGTACTTC. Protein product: CASSVGNRAYEQYF.

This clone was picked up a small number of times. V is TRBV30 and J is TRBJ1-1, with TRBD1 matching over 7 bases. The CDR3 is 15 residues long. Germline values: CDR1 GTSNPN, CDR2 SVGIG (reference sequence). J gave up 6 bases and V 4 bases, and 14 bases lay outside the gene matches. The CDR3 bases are TGTGCCTGGATCCCTACAGGGGTATCCTCCGCTGAAGCTTTCTTT. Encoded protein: CAWIPTGVSSAEAFF.

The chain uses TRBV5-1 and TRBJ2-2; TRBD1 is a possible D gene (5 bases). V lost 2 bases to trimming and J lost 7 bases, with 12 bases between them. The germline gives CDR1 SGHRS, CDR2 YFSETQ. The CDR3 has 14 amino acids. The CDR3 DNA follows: TGCGCCAGCAGCTTCGGGCAGGGTGGCGGGGAGCTGTTTTTT. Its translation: CASSFGQGGGELFF.